The present TCR beta chain was sequenced within a study of T cells expressing NK-cell markers (dated by TCRdb to 2018 to 2021). Regarding the complete study: Under ten donors provided sorted CD3+CD56+NKG2C+, CD3+CD56+NKG2C- and CD3+CD56-NKG2C+ T-cell subsets, whose TCR beta-chain repertoires were profiled. The eight sequenced donors were randomly selected healthy volunteers, three men and five women. Libraries were sequenced as 2 x 150 bp reads on Illumina HiSeq 2000/2500, MiSeq or NextSeq. Seven of the eight sequenced donors were HCMV-seropositive and one was HCMV-seronegative.

Reading the germline V gene gives CDR1 SGHRS and CDR2 YFSETQ. The CDR3 measures 14 amino acids from cysteine to phenylalanine. The coding DNA is unavailable. With respect to this clonotype: What antigen it recognizes has not been identified.

Sequencing took place on an Illumina HiSeq 2000. The TCR beta cDNA libraries were made using 5'RACE template switching, a step that added both a universal primer site and unique molecular identifiers. cDNA synthesis was primed from the TCR beta constant segment and was followed by two successive PCR amplification steps. In the paper's pipeline: Reads were demultiplexed and grouped by UMI with MIGEC, and clonotypes were assembled and quantified with MiTCR. To exclude erroneous sequences, any TCR cDNA sequence not supported by at least two reads was discarded. The tcR package was used for downstream repertoire analysis, and clonotypes were matched between fractions using CDR3 nucleotide sequence together with V segment. VDJmatch was used to annotate antigen specificity against VDJdb, with one amino acid substitution in CDR3 permitted. The reads, reprocessed by TCRdb, yield one row per CDR3 protein sequence and no DNA. V and J calls and clone size were set by TCRdb, not the authors. The table held for this sample gives some 440,000 distinct CDR3 sequences. Over 1.1% of the sample lies in the top ten.

HCMV serostatus was determined by detecting HCMV-specific IgG in serum with a commercial ELISA kit. Ficoll density gradient centrifugation was used to isolate peripheral blood mononuclear cells from blood. Results and caveats for the whole study, not just this receptor: Those dominant clonotypes were again the most abundant among CD3+CD56-NKG2C+ cells in four donors, at roughly 25-65%. Whether the expanded NKG2C-expressing T cell clones were specific for HCMV antigens remained unclear. In a handful of donors, the dominant CD3+CD56+NKG2C+ clonotypes ranked among the top 10 CD8+ clonotypes, making up roughly 1.0-8% of CD8+ T cells.

The rearrangement combines TRBV5-1 with TRBJ2-1; TCRdb's assignment of TRBD1 cannot be checked, as there is no DNA. The clonotype originates from a woman aged 45-65 years in good health. Donor details come from another sample of the same person, matched by shared clones. The sequencing sample was made of blood T cells: a sorted CD56 or NKG2C T cell subset, CD4+ or CD8+ T cells, or bulk PBMC T cells (not recorded which). The CDR3 region reads CASSLEGGRNEQFF.